This T cell receptor (beta chain) was obtained from a study of graft-versus-host responses after intestinal transplantation. As for the study in general: Tacrolimus and steroids were given for 3 to 4 years to all recipients after anti-thymocyte globulin induction.

Germline CDR1 PRHDT, CDR2 FYEKMQ (reference sequence). Trimming at V came to 0 bases and at J to 9 bases, leaving 16 bases not matched to a gene. CDR3 length: 18 residues. Study outcomes and limitations: Some patients had graft-donor T cell macrochimerism. In their allografts, the ratios of graft-versus-host to host-versus-graft T cell clones were high. The authors found GvH clones in recipient marrow, some appearing first in ileum or blood.

About this clone itself: Its antigen is unidentified.

This table comes from immunoSEQ multiplex PCR, and its TCRdb copy is limited to in-frame clones, with some not included. The table records approximately 80,000 clones, roughly nine tenths of them present only once. This specimen consisted of unstimulated CD4+ T cells sorted from spleen or lymph node cells, obtained before intestinal transplant. This rearrangement joins TRBV13 to TRBJ2-1; TRBD2 matches at 8 bases. The receptor was derived from a human donor who received an intestinal transplant. This CDR3 reads CASSLGPGLDGLLIEQFF. In DNA form, the CDR3 reads TGTGCCAGCAGCTTAGGCCCGGGACTAGATGGGCTCCTCATTGAGCAGTTCTTC.